These T cell receptor beta chains were read from a single sample in a study of molecular identifiers for immune sequencing clone quantification. TCRdb redid the calling of the PCR reads with MiXCR, one entry per CDR3 protein. Seen here are 85,000 to 130,000 distinct CDR3 sequences, 36% observed once, and the top ten hold around 4%. The material sequenced was naive CD8+ T cells from blood, with Jurkat cell RNA spiked in. Receptors were obtained from a human donor in good health. Some libraries in this study had Jurkat cell RNA spiked in. Each CDR3 is given with its conserved first and last residue. D genes are given only for firm matches. Only part of the rows carry a size: once, few, many, or a class if the clone is expanded.

V,size,D,J,DNA,CDR3
TRBV4-1,many,TRBD1,TRBJ2-5,TGCGCCAGCAGCCAAGGGACAGGCGGGGAGACCCAGTACTTC,CASSQGTGGETQYF
TRBV28,-,TRBD2,TRBJ2-1,TGTGCCAGCAGGGGCCTTCTTCCGGGACTACGCCACAATGAGCAGTTCTTC,CASRGLLPGLRHNEQFF
TRBV5-1,-,-,TRBJ2-3,TGCGCCAGCAGGGAACCCCGCGGAGTCACAGATACGCAGTATTTT,CASREPRGVTDTQYF
TRBV10-3,-,-,TRBJ2-6,TGTGCCAGCCGCACTGACTCTGGGGCCAACGTCCTGACTTTC,CASRTDSGANVLTF
TRBV20-1,-,TRBD2,TRBJ2-3,TGCAGTGCTTCGTATTTGGGTCTAGCGGGAGCCCTTCTGAAGACAGATACGCAGTATTTT,CSASYLGLAGALLKTDTQYF
TRBV28,-,-,TRBJ1-1,TGTGCCAGCAGTTTCCCCCGGTACACTGAAGCTTTCTTT,CASSFPRYTEAFF
TRBV6-5,many,-,TRBJ2-7,TGTGCCAGCAGTTACTCCTACGGGTTTCGGGAGCAGTACTTC,CASSYSYGFREQYF
TRBV4-1,many,-,TRBJ2-1,TGCGCCAGCAGCCAAGGACAGGGAGGTGAGCAGTTCTTC,CASSQGQGGEQFF
TRBV3-1,many,-,TRBJ2-3,TGTGCCAGCAGCCAAGGCCTCGGAGAAAGGGCGACAGATACGCAGTATTTT,CASSQGLGERATDTQYF
TRBV29-1,many,-,TRBJ1-2,TGCAGCGTTGTTGACGACAGGTCCTATGGCTACACCTTC,CSVVDDRSYGYTF
TRBV28,once,-,TRBJ2-1,TGTGCCAGCAGTTTCGAGGGTGGAGTAGCCAATGAGCAGTTCTTC,CASSFEGGVANEQFF
TRBV9,few,TRBD2,TRBJ2-7,TGTGCCAGCAGCGTCGGACTAGCGGACTCCTACGAGCAGTACTTC,CASSVGLADSYEQYF
TRBV20-1,-,-,TRBJ1-3,TGCAGTGCTAGAGTAGCAGCCTTAACTGGAAACACCATATATTTT,CSARVAALTGNTIYF
TRBV28,many,-,TRBJ1-6,TGTGCCAGCACCATGGGACCAGCCCTCCACTTT,CASTMGPALHF
TRBV12-3/TRBV12-4,many,TRBD2,TRBJ2-7,TGTGCCAGCAGTTTAAGTCTAGCGGGAGAGTGTTACTTC,CASSLSLAGECYF
TRBV9,-,-,TRBJ2-7,TGTGCCAGCAGCCTAAGGGACGGCGGGTCCTACGAGCAGTACTTC,CASSLRDGGSYEQYF
TRBV7-9,many,TRBD1,TRBJ2-5,TGTGCCAGCAGCTACGACAACAGGGGGCAGGAGACCCAGTACTTC,CASSYDNRGQETQYF
TRBV9,-,-,TRBJ2-7,TGTGCCAGCAGCGGAGACAGTCTCGAGCAGTACTTC,CASSGDSLEQYF
TRBV7-2,many,-,TRBJ2-5,TGTGCCAGCAGCTTAGTTGACAGCGAGACCCAGTACTTC,CASSLVDSETQYF
TRBV12-3/TRBV12-4,-,-,TRBJ1-5,TGTGCCAGCAGTTTATGGAACCAGCCCCAGCATTTT,CASSLWNQPQHF
TRBV21-1,-,-,TRBJ2-5,TGTGCCAGCAGCAAAGTTACTAGCGGGGCTACCCATGAAGAGACCCAGTACTTC,CASSKVTSGATHEETQYF
TRBV7-9,-,-,TRBJ2-7,TGTGCCAGCAGCTTAGCAGGGGCCCTATTCTCCTACGAGCAGTACTTC,CASSLAGALFSYEQYF
TRBV29-1,many,-,TRBJ1-1,TGCAGCGTAGAATTTAGGAGGAACACTGAAGCTTTCTTT,CSVEFRRNTEAFF
TRBV11-3,-,-,TRBJ2-1,TGTGCCAGCAGCTTAGCCAGATCCAAAGGGCAGTTCTTC,CASSLARSKGQFF
TRBV4-2,-,-,TRBJ1-1,TGTGCCAGCAGCCAAGCTTGGCAGGGCCCCCCGGTGAACACTGAAGCTTTCTTT,CASSQAWQGPPVNTEAFF
TRBV2,-,-,TRBJ2-5,TGTGCCAACTTAAAGGGGGAACAAGAGCCCCAGTACTTC,CANLKGEQEPQYF
TRBV7-8,few,-,TRBJ2-1,TGTGCCAGCAGCTTAGTGGTTCGGGACATAAGCAATGAGCAGTTCTTC,CASSLVVRDISNEQFF
TRBV28,few,-,TRBJ1-5,TGTGCCAGCAGCTCCTACACCAATCAGCCCCAGCATTTT,CASSSYTNQPQHF
TRBV9,many,TRBD1,TRBJ2-3,TGTGCCAGCAGCGTAAGGGGGCAAGGCACAGATACGCAGTATTTT,CASSVRGQGTDTQYF
TRBV7-3,-,TRBD2,TRBJ2-1,TGTGCCAGCAGCCCGGAAACGGCGGGAGGCCCCCGAGGCAATGAGCAGTTCTTC,CASSPETAGGPRGNEQFF
TRBV7-2,many,TRBD2,TRBJ2-1,TGTGCCAGCAGCTTAGATCCTAGCGGGAGGTTAAATGAGCAGTTCTTC,CASSLDPSGRLNEQFF
TRBV6-2/TRBV6-3,-,-,TRBJ2-1,TGTGCCAGCAGCAACCTCAGCCCCGCTTACAATGAGCAGTTCTTC,CASSNLSPAYNEQFF
TRBV13,-,-,TRBJ2-1,TGTGCCAGCAGCACCAGGACGGTGTACAATGAGCAGTTCTTC,CASSTRTVYNEQFF
TRBV13,few,-,TRBJ2-7,TGTGCCAGCAGCTTGGGCCAGCTAGCCTACGAGCAGTACTTC,CASSLGQLAYEQYF
TRBV11-2,-,TRBD2,TRBJ2-5,TGTGCCAGCAGCTTATATTTCGCCGGGACTAAAGAGACCCAGTACTTC,CASSLYFAGTKETQYF
TRBV4-3,-,TRBD1,TRBJ1-6,TGCGCCAGCAGCCAAGATTTAGACAGGGGGCCTTCACCCCTCCACTTT,CASSQDLDRGPSPLHF
TRBV29-1,many,TRBD2,TRBJ2-7,TGCAGCGTTGAAGAAGGGACTAGCGGGATATACGAGCAGTACTTC,CSVEEGTSGIYEQYF
TRBV14,-,-,TRBJ2-2,TGTGCCAGCAGCCAACTCCTAGCAAGCGGGGAGCTGTTTTTT,CASSQLLASGELFF
TRBV5-6,many,-,TRBJ2-2,TGTGCCAGCAGCTCTTCCGCAGGCACCGGGGAGCTGTTTTTT,CASSSSAGTGELFF
TRBV5-6,-,-,TRBJ1-4,TGTGCCAGCAGCTTGGAAGGTGGGATCCCAACTAATGAAAAACTGTTTTTT,CASSLEGGIPTNEKLFF
TRBV6-1,many,-,TRBJ2-7,TGTGCCAGCAGTGGAGATATCTACGAGCAGTACTTC,CASSGDIYEQYF
TRBV7-2,many,-,TRBJ1-2,TGTGCCAGCAGCTTAGCACCGGGACCCTATGGCTACACCTTC,CASSLAPGPYGYTF
TRBV4-1,-,-,TRBJ2-6,TGCGCCAGCAGCCTAGGAGCCGGGCCCAACGTCCTGACTTTC,CASSLGAGPNVLTF
TRBV6-2/TRBV6-3,few,-,TRBJ2-1,TGTGCCAGCAGTTACTCCCGGACTGAACCGTATGAGCAGTTCTTC,CASSYSRTEPYEQFF
TRBV29-1,-,TRBD2,TRBJ2-7,TGCAGCGTGGAGAGCGGGAGCGGCTACGAGCAGTACTTC,CSVESGSGYEQYF
TRBV7-2,-,-,TRBJ2-5,TGTGCCAGCAGCTTATTGGGCAGGGACCAAGAGCCCCAGAACTTC,CASSLLGRDQEPQNF
TRBV20-1,-,TRBD2,TRBJ2-3,TGCAGTGCTAGAGATCTGACTAGCGGGAGAGTTACAGATACGCGGTATTTT,CSARDLTSGRVTDTRYF
TRBV2,-,-,TRBJ1-1,TGTGCCAGCAGCGGCTCTACAGGAAAGCTGGAAGCTTTCTTT,CASSGSTGKLEAFF
TRBV7-3,few,-,TRBJ2-1,TGTGCCAGCAGCAAAGGGGGGGTTTCCTACAATGAGCAGTTCTTC,CASSKGGVSYNEQFF
TRBV6-2/TRBV6-3,-,-,TRBJ2-1,TGTGCCAGCAACGAGCTGGCCGATGAGCAGTTCTTC,CASNELADEQFF
TRBV5-4,many,-,TRBJ2-3,TGTGCCAGCAGCCGTGGGACCAAACCAGATACGCAGTATTTT,CASSRGTKPDTQYF
TRBV20-1,many,-,TRBJ2-7,TGCAGTGCCCGCGATCCCCCCGAGCAGTACTTC,CSARDPPEQYF
TRBV28,-,TRBD2,TRBJ2-1,TGTGCCAGCAGCGGGACTAGCAGCTACAATGAGCAGTTCTTC,CASSGTSSYNEQFF
TRBV7-3,-,-,TRBJ1-1,TGTGCCAGCAGCTTAGGGGGGCACACTGAAGCTTTCTTT,CASSLGGHTEAFF
TRBV19,many,TRBD2,TRBJ2-1,TGTGCCAGTAGTATAGTCCCTAGCGGGAACAATGAGCAGTTCTTC,CASSIVPSGNNEQFF
TRBV12-3/TRBV12-4,-,-,TRBJ2-1,TGTGCCAGCAGTCCGCATTTCGGTTCCTACAATGAGCAGTTCTTC,CASSPHFGSYNEQFF
TRBV6-5,-,-,TRBJ2-7,TGTGCCAGCAGTGGACCCGGGACACGGGTTTACAAGCAGTACTTC,CASSGPGTRVYKQYF
TRBV10-3,-,-,TRBJ2-6,TGTGCCATCAGTGAGTCGGGTTATGGGGCCAACGTCCTGACTTTC,CAISESGYGANVLTF
TRBV6-6,-,-,TRBJ2-7,TGTGCCAGCAGCCGACTAGTTCTCGAGCAGTACTTC,CASSRLVLEQYF